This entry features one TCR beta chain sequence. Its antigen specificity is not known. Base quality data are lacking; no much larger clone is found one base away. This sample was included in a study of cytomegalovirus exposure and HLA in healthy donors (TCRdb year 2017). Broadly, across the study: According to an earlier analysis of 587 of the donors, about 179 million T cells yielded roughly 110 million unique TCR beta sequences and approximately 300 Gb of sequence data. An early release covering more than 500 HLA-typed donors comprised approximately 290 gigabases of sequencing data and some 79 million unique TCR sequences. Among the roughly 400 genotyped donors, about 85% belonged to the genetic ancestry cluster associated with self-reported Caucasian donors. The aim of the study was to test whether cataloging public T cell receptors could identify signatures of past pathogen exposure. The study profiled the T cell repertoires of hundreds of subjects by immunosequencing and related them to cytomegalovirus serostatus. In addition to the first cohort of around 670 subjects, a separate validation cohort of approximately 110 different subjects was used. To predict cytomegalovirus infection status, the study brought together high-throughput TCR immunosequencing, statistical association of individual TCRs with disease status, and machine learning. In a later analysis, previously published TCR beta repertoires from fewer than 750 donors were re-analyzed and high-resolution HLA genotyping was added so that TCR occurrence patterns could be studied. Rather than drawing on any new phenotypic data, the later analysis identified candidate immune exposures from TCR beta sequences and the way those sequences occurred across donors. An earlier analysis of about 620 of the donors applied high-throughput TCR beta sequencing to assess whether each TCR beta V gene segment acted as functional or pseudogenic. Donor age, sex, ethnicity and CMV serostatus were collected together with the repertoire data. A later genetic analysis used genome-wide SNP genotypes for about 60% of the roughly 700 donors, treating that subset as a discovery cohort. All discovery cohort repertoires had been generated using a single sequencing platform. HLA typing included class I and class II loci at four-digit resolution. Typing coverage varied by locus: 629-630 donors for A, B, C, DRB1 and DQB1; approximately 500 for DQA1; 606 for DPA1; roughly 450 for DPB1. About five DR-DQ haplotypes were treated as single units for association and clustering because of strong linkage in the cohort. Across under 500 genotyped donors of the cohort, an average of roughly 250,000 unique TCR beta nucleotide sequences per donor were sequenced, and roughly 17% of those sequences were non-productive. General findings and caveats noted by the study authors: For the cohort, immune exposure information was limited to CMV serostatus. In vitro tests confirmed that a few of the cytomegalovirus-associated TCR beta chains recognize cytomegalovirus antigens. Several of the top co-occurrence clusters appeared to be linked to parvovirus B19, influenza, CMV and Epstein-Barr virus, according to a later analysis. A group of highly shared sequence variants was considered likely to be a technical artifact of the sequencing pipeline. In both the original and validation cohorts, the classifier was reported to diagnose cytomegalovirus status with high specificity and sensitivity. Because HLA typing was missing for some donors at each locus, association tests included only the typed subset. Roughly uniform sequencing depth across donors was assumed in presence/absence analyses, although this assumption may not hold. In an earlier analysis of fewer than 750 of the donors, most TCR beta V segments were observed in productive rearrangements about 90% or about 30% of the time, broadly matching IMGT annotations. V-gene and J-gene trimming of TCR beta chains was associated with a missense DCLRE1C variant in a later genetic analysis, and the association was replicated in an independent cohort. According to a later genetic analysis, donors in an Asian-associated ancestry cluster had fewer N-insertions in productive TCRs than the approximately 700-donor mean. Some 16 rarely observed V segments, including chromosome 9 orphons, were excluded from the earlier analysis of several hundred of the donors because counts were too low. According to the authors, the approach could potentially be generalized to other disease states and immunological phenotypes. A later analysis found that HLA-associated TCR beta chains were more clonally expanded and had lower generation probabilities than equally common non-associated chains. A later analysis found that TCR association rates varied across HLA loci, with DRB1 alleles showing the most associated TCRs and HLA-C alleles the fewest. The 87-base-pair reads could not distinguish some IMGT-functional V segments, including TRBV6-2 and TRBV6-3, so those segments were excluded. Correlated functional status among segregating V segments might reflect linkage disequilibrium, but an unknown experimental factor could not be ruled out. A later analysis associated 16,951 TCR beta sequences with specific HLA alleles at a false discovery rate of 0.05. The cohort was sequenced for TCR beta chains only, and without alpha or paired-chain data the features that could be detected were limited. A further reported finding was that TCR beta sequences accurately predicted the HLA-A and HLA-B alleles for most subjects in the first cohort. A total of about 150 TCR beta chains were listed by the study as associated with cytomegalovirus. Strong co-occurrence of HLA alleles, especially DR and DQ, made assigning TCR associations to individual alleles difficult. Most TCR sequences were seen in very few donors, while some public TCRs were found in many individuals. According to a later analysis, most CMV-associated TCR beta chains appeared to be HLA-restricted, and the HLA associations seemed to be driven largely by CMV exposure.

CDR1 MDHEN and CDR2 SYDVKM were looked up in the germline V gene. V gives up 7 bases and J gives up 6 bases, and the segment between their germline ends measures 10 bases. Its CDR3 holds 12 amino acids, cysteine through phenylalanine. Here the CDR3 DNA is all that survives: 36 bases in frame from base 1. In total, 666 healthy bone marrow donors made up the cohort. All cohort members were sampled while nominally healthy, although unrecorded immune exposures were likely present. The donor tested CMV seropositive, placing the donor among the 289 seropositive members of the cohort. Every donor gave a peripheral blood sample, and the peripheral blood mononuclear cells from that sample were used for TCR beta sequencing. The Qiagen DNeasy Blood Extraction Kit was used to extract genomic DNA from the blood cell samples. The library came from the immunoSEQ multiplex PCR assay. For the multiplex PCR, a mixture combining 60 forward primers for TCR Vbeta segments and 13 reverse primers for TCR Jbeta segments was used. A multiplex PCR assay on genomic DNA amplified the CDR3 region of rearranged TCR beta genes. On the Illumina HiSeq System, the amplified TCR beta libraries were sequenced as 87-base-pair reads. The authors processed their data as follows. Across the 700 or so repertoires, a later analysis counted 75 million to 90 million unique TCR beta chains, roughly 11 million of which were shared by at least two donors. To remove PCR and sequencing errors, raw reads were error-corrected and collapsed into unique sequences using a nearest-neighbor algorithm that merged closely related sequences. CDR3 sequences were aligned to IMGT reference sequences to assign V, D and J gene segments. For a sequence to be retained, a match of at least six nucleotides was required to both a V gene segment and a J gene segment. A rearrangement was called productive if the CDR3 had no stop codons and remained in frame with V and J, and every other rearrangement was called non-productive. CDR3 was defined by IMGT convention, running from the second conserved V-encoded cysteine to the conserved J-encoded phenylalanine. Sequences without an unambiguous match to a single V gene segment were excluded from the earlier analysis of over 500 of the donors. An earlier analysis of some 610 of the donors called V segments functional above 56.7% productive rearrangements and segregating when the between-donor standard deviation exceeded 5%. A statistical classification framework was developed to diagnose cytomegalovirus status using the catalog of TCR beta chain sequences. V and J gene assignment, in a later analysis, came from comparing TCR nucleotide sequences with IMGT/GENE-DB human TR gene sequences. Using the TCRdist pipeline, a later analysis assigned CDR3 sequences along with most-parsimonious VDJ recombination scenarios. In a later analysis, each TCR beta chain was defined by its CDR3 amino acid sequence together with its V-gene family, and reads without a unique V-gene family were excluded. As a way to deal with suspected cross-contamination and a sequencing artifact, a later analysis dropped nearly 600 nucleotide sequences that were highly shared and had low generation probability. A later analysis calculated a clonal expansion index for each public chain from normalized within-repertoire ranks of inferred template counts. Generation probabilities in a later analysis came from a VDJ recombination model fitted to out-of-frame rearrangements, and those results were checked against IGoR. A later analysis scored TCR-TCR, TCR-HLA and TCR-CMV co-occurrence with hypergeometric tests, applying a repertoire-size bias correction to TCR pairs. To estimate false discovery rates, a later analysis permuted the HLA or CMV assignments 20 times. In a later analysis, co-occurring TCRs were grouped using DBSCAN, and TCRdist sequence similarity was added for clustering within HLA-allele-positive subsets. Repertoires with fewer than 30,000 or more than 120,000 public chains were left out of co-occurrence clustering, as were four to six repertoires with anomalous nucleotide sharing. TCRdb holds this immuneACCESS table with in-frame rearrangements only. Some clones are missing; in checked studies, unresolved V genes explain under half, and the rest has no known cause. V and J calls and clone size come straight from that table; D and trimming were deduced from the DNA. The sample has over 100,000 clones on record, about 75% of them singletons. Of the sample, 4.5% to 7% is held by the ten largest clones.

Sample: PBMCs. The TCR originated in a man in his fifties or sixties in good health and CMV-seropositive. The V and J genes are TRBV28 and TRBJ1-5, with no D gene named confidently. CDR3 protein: CASTNIGQPQHF. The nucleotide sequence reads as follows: TGTGCCAGCACGAACATTGGTCAGCCCCAGCATTTT.